In this sample, the clone carrying this TCR beta chain turned up a few times. This specimen comes from a study of blood T cell repertoires in COVID-19. Original methodology: Using reference gene primer amplification, nucleated cell counts were estimated. Produced via immunoSEQ multiplex PCR; TCRdb's table is partial and in-frame only. Clone size and V and J calls were adopted from that table, with D and trimming inferred from the DNA. The sample lists some 200,000 clones; around 81% were seen once. Sequencing was done on a sample of peripheral blood. The sequence derives from a woman aged 70 to 79 with acute or convalescent COVID-19.

CDR3 sequence reads: CASSLVSGGNTGELFF. The DNA of the CDR3 is TGTGCCAGCAGCTTAGTTAGCGGGGGCAACACCGGGGAGCTGTTTTTT. This chain links TRBV13 with TRBJ2-2, with 9 bases lining up with TRBD2. Trimming cost V 1 base and J 2 bases; bases outside gene matches: 2. CDR1 PRHDT and CDR2 FYEKMQ come from the germline V gene (reference sequence). CDR3 length: 16 amino acids. The full variable domain, its missing parts supplied by reference TRBV13 and TRBJ2-2, is AAGVIQSPRHLIKEKRETATLKCYPIPRHDTVYWYQQGPGQDPQFLISFYEKMQSDKGSIPDRFSAQQFSDYHSELNMSSLELGDSALYFCASSLVSGGNTGELFFGEGSRLTVL.